The 25 T cell receptor beta chains below all came from one sample that was sequenced in a study of cytomegalovirus exposure and HLA in healthy donors. It was with 60 Vbeta and 13 Jbeta primers that the PCR ran. Here immunoSEQ multiplex PCR was the method, and the copy in TCRdb shows in-frame clones only, minus some. The sample includes nearly 110,000 clones, roughly 80% seen only once; the top ten take 2.7%. Input material: PBMCs. Source of these receptors: a man aged 30 to 45 in good health and CMV-seropositive.

This clone was detected a few times. The chain carries TRBV7-2 and TRBJ2-3; D is unresolved. The CDR3 runs to 15 residues. Trimming cost V 6 bases and J 0 bases, with 13 bases left between them. Germline values: CDR1 SGHTA, CDR2 FQGNSA. CDR3 loop: CASRVDVTSTDTQYF. CDR3 DNA: TGTGCCAGCAGGGTTGATGTGACTAGCACAGATACGCAGTATTTT.

The J gene is TRBJ1-2, the V gene TRBV6-5, with D perhaps matching TRBD1 (6 bases). Trimming took off 5 bases at V and 0 bases at J, with 10 bases between the two ends. Germline values: CDR1 MNHEY, CDR2 SVGAGI. This CDR3 spans 14 amino acids. CDR3 in DNA: TGTGCCAGCAGTCCAGGGGCTACTAACTATGGCTACACCTTC. Protein: CASSPGATNYGYTF.

This clone turned up a few times. DNA for the CDR3: TGTGCCAGCAGCGCCCTAACAGGGCGGAATGAGCAGTTCTTC. This encodes CASSALTGRNEQFF. This sequence joins TRBV7-6 and TRBJ2-1; a possible D gene is TRBD1 (6 bases). The CDR3 has 14 amino acids. The germline CDR1 and CDR2 sequences are SGHVS and FNYEAQ. Trimming took off 5 bases at V and 7 bases at J, with 15 bases between the two ends.

This clone came up once. The gene calls are TRBV30 and TRBJ1-4; unclear D gene. Germline V gene data show CDR1 as GTSNPN and CDR2 as SVGIG (reference sequence). This CDR3 is 13 amino acids long. Trimming pared 6 bases from V and 2 bases from J, leaving 10 bases between. CDR3: CACQRATNEKLFF. As DNA, the CDR3 is TGTGCCTGTCAGAGGGCGACTAATGAAAAACTGTTTTTT.

The rearrangement links TRBV6-6 to TRBJ1-1; D unclear. Trimming pared 2 bases from V and 1 base from J, leaving 8 bases between. The germline gives CDR1 MNHNY, CDR2 SVGAGI (reference sequence). The CDR3 sequence is 14 residues long. The CDR3 coding sequence is TGTGCCAGCAGTTACGGAGAGGGGAACACTGAAGCTTTCTTT. It is translated as CASSYGEGNTEAFF.

The chain recombines TRBV6-6 with TRBJ2-1, with 9 bases identical to TRBD1. The CDR3 consists of 14 residues. Germline loops: CDR1 MNHNY, CDR2 SVGAGI (reference sequence). V lost 6 bases, J lost 10 bases, and 10 bases stayed unmatched. The CDR3 coding sequence is TGTGCCAGCAGCTCCGGGACAGGGCCCAACGAGCAGTTCTTC. The encoded protein is CASSSGTGPNEQFF.

The chain joins TRBV5-4 to TRBJ2-2; TRBD2 matches at 7 bases. Germline CDR1 reads SGHNT; CDR2 reads YYREEE (reference sequence). V shed 0 bases and J 5 bases; nucleotides not matched to a gene: 1. The CDR3 is made up of 14 amino acids. CDR3 region: CASSLGGGTGELFF. CDR3 nucleotides: TGTGCCAGCAGCTTGGGCGGGGGTACCGGGGAGCTGTTTTTT.

The chain has TRBV2 and TRBJ1-6; 7 bases match TRBD1. In germline, CDR1 is SNHLY, CDR2 FYNNEI. This CDR3 spans 12 amino acids. Trimming cost V 5 bases and J 13 bases; bases outside gene matches: 5. In DNA, the CDR3 is TGTGCCAGCAGTCGCGAAGGGGGCCCCCTCCACTTT. Protein: CASSREGGPLHF. The variable domain in full, completed from reference TRBV2 and TRBJ1-6, reads EPEVTQTPSHQVTQMGQEVILRCVPISNHLYFYWYRQILGQKVEFLVSFYNNEISEKSEIFDDQFSVERPDGSNFTLKIRSTKLEDSAMYFCASSREGGPLHFGNGTRLTVT.

V and J are TRBV11-2 and TRBJ2-1; no firm D call. The V end lost 5 bases, the J end lost 4 bases, and 15 bases lay between the germline ends. The length of the CDR3 is 15 residues. Germline V CDR1 and CDR2: SGHAT, FQNNGV. Here the CDR3 reads CASSPLAWSYNEQFF. Here the CDR3 DNA reads TGTGCCAGCAGCCCGCTGGCATGGTCATACAATGAGCAGTTCTTC.

The gene calls are TRBV5-6 and TRBJ2-1; TRBD2 agrees at 7 bases. The length of the CDR3 is 13 residues. The V and J ends lost 6 bases and 4 bases, in that order; junction bases with no gene match: 4. The germline CDR1 and CDR2 sequences are SGHDT and YYEEEE. CDR3 loop: CASTRTRYNEQFF. In nucleotides, the CDR3 is TGTGCCAGCACACGGACTAGATACAATGAGCAGTTCTTC.

A single count supports this clone. V gene TRBV1 combines with J gene TRBJ2-1; the D segment call TRBD2 is taken from the table without a DNA check. TRBV1 is reported as a pseudogene. CDR3 length equals 15 residues. CDR3 loop: CTSSQGTSAYNEQFF. In DNA form, the CDR3 reads TGCACCAGCAGCCAAGGGACTAGCGCCTACAATGAGCAGTTCTTC.

This rearrangement joins TRBV7-2 to TRBJ2-1; 11 nucleotides align to TRBD2. Losses at the gene ends were 0 bases for V and 7 bases for J; bases not matched to a gene: 5. The CDR3 is 16 residues long. Germline-derived CDR1 and CDR2 are SGHTA and FQGNSA. CDR3 DNA: TGTGCCAGCAGCTTAGCAATTAGCGGGGGGGCTAATGAGCAGTTCTTC. It specifies CASSLAISGGANEQFF.

The chain combines TRBV19 with TRBJ1-1; D perhaps matches TRBD1 (5 bases). Trimming cost V 7 bases and J 7 bases, with 19 bases left between them. Germline V gene lookup returns CDR1 LNHDA and CDR2 SQIVND (reference sequence). The CDR3 covers 14 residues. The CDR3 protein is CASNPNRQIHEAFF. CDR3 coding DNA: TGTGCCAGTAATCCTAATCGACAGATTCATGAAGCTTTCTTT.

V and J are TRBV5-4 and TRBJ1-6; 7 bases match TRBD1. The germline CDR1 and CDR2 sequences are SGHNT and YYREEE (reference sequence). This CDR3 has 15 amino acids. V dropped 6 bases and J dropped 6; count of bases not matched to a gene: 9. The CDR3 loop is CASTLQGTLNSPLHF. CDR3 DNA sequence: TGTGCCAGCACCCTACAGGGGACGCTTAATTCACCCCTCCACTTT.

The chain couples TRBV6-5 to TRBJ1-1, with 8 bases lining up with TRBD1. The CDR3 consists of 15 residues. The V and J ends lost 6 bases and 1 base, in that order; junction bases with no gene match: 7. Germline CDR1 MNHEY, CDR2 SVGAGI. CDR3 sequence reads: CASRSGQGGNTEAFF. In DNA, the CDR3 is TGTGCCAGCAGGAGTGGACAGGGAGGGAACACTGAAGCTTTCTTT.

The chain recombines TRBV27 with TRBJ1-1, with D maybe TRBD1 (5 bases). The CDR3 contains 13 residues. V was shortened by 6 bases and J by 4 bases, with 12 bases between the two germline ends. Germline assignment: CDR1 MNHEY and CDR2 SMNVEV (reference sequence). CDR3 in amino acids: CASSQGIATEAFF. Written as DNA, the CDR3 is TGTGCCAGCAGCCAGGGAATTGCCACTGAAGCTTTCTTT.

V and J are TRBV9 and TRBJ2-5, with D maybe TRBD2 (6 bases). The J call may be faulty, since TRBJ2-7 better matches the DNA end. The CDR3 sequence is 14 residues long. Germline V CDR1 and CDR2: SGDLS, YYNGEE. This chain's CDR3 is CASSVEAGNYEQYF. CDR3 bases: TGTGCCAGCAGCGTCGAGGCGGGGAATTACGAGCAGTACTTC.

This chain joins TRBV19 and TRBJ1-1; TRBD1 might be the D (6 bases). The CDR3 extends over 15 amino acids. Germline CDR1 LNHDA, CDR2 SQIVND (reference sequence). V was clipped by 0 bases and J by 1 base, with 9 bases between them. CDR3 residues: CASSIDEQGNTEAFF. For the CDR3, the DNA is TGTGCCAGTAGTATAGACGAACAGGGGAACACTGAAGCTTTCTTT.

V usage is TRBV5-1 and J usage is TRBJ2-5; D is unclear. Germline V CDR1 and CDR2: SGHRS, YFSETQ. CDR3 length equals 16 residues. V lost 4 bases, J lost 1 base, and 17 bases lay in between. CDR3 in DNA: TGCGCCAGCAGCCCCCTTCTCCCTCTCCCCCAAGAGACCCAGTACTTC. Amino acid sequence: CASSPLLPLPQETQYF.

CDR3 sequence reads: CASSQLTDTQYF. In DNA form, the CDR3 reads TGTGCCAGCTCACAACTCACAGATACGCAGTATTTT. The rearrangement joins TRBV18 to TRBJ2-3, with unresolved D. V was trimmed by 4 bases and J by 2 bases, leaving 4 bases between them. The CDR3 has 12 amino acids. From germline, CDR1 is KGHSH and CDR2 LQKENI.

The count of this clone is one. The chain uses TRBV6-1 and TRBJ1-1; 7 positions agree with TRBD1. CDR3 size: 14 residues. The germline CDR1 and CDR2 sequences are MNHNS and SASEGT. V gave up 6 bases and J gave up 1 base; unmatched junction bases: 5. In DNA, the CDR3 is TGTGCCAGCAGGGATACAGGGGCGAACACTGAAGCTTTCTTT. Translated, it gives CASRDTGANTEAFF.

A few counts support this clone. The chain is built from TRBV5-5 and TRBJ2-2; 7 nucleotides match TRBD1. CDR3 length equals 15 residues. Germline V CDR1 and CDR2: SGHKS, YYEKEE (reference sequence). The trim removed 2 bases at V and 2 bases at J, leaving 3 bases unmatched. CDR3 protein: CASSFRQGNTGELFF. The CDR3 bases are TGTGCCAGCAGCTTCCGACAGGGAAACACCGGGGAGCTGTTTTTT.

V gene TRBV6-6 combines with J gene TRBJ1-1; 8 nucleotides agree with TRBD1. The CDR3 loop spans 14 amino acids. CDR1 and CDR2 from the germline V gene are MNHNY and SVGAGI (reference sequence). V shed 5 bases, J shed 3 bases, and the junction held 5 bases outside the gene matches. The CDR3 loop reads CASSAQGGDTEAFF. The CDR3 region has the DNA TGTGCCAGCAGTGCACAGGGGGGAGACACTGAAGCTTTCTTT.

CDR3 in DNA: TGTGCCAGTAGTCGAATCGGGGGGTATTACGAGCAGTACTTC. It encodes CASSRIGGYYEQYF. This chain connects TRBV19 to TRBJ2-7, with 7 bases identical to TRBD2. V gave up 5 bases and J gave up 4 bases; unmatched junction bases: 8. Germline V CDR1 and CDR2: LNHDA, SQIVND (reference sequence). This CDR3 is built from 14 residues.

This chain links TRBV6-5 with TRBJ1-3; D not certain. With 0 bases removed from V and 4 bases from J, the gap between germline ends came to 13 bases. In germline, CDR1 is MNHEY, CDR2 SVGAGI. CDR3 length equals 16 residues. Here the CDR3 reads CASSYSIPVSGNTIYF. DNA for the CDR3: TGTGCCAGCAGTTACTCGATTCCAGTCTCCGGAAACACCATATATTTT.